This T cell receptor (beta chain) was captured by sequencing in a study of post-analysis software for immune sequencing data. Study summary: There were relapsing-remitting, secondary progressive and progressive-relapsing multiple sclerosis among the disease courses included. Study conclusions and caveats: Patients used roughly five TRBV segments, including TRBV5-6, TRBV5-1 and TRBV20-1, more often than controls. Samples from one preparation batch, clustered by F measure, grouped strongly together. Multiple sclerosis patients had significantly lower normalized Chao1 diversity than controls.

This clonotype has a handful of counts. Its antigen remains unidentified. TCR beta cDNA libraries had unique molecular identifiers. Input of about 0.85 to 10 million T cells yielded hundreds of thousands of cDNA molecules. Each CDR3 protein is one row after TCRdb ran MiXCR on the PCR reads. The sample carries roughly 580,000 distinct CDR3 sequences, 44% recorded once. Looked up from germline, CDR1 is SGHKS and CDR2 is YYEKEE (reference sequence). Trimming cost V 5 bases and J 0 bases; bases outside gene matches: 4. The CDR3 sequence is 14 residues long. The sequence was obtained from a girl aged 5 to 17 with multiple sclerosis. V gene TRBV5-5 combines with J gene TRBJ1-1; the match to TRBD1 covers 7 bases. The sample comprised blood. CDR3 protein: CASRLGTVNTEAFF. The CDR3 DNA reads TGTGCCAGCAGACTGGGGACAGTGAACACTGAAGCTTTCTTT.